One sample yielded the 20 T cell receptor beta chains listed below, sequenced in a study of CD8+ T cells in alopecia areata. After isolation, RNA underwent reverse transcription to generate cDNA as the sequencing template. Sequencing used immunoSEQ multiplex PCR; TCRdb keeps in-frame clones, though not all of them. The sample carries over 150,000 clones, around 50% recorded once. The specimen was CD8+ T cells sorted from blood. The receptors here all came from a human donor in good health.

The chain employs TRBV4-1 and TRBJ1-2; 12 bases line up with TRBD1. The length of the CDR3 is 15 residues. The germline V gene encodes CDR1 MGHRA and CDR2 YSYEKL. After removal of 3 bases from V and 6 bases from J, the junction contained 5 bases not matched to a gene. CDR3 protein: CASSHGTGGADGYTF. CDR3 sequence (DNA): TGCGCCAGCAGCCATGGGACAGGGGGCGCGGATGGCTACACCTTC.

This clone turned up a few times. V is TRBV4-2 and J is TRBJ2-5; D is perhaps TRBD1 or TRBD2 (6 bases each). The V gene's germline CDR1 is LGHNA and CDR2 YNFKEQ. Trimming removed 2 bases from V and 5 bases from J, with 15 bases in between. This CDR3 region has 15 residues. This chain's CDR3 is CASSQSSGQKETQYF. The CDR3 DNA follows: TGTGCCAGCAGCCAAAGTAGCGGACAGAAGGAGACCCAGTACTTC.

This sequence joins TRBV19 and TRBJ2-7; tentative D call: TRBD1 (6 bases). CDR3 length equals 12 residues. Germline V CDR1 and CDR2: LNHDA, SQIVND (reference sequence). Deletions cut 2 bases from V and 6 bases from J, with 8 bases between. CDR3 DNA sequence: TGTGCCAGTAGTATAAGCAGGGGCGAGCAGTACTTC. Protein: CASSISRGEQYF.

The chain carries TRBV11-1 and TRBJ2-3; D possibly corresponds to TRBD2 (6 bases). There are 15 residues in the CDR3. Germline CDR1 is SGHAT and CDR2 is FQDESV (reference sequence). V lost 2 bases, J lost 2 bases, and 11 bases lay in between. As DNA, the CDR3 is TGTGCCAGCAGCTTACGGCGGGGAACCACAGATACGCAGTATTTT. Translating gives CASSLRRGTTDTQYF.

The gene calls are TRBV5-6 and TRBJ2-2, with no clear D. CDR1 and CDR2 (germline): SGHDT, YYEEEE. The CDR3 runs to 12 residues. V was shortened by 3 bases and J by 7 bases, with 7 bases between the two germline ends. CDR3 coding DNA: TGTGCCAGCAGCTGGGCGAGCGGGGAGCTGTTTTTT. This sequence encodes CASSWASGELFF.

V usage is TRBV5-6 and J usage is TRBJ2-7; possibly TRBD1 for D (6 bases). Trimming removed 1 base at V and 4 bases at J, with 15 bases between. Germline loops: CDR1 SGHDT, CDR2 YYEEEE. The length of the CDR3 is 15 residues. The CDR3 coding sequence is TGTGCCAGCAGCTTGATGGGTGGACAGAATTACGAGCAGTACTTC. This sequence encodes CASSLMGGQNYEQYF.

CDR3 sequence (DNA): TGTGCCAGCAGCCCCGGGCAGGGGTACTACGAGCAGTACTTC. Amino acids: CASSPGQGYYEQYF. The chain couples TRBV13 to TRBJ2-7; D might be TRBD1 (6 bases). The germline CDR1 and CDR2 sequences are PRHDT and FYEKMQ (reference sequence). Trimming took 5 bases from V and 3 from J, leaving 14 bases between them. The CDR3 totals 14 residues.

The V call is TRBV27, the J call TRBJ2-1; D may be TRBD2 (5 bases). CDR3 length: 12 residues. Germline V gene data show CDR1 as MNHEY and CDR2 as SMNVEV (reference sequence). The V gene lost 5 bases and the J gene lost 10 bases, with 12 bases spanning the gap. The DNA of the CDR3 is TGTGCCAGCAGTGATCTGCGCGGGGAGCAGTTCTTC. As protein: CASSDLRGEQFF.

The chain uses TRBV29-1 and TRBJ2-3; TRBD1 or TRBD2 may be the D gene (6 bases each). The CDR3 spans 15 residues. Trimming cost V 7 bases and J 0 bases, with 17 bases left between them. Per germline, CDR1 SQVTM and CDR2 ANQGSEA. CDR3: CSGLVEGVSTDTQYF. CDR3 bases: TGCAGCGGCTTGGTGGAGGGGGTTAGCACAGATACGCAGTATTTT.

The CDR3 sequence: CASSYTASHEKLFF. CDR3 in DNA: TGTGCCAGCAGTTATACGGCATCCCATGAAAAACTGTTTTTT. J is TRBJ1-4 and V is TRBV6-6; no reliable D call. V was clipped by 3 bases and J by 6 bases, with 11 bases between them. The CDR3 is made up of 14 amino acids. In germline, CDR1 is MNHNY, CDR2 SVGAGI (reference sequence).

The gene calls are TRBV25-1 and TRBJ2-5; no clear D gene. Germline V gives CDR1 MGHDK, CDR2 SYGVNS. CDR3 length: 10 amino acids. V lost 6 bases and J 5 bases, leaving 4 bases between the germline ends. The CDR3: CASSRETQYF. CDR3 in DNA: TGTGCCAGCAGCCGGGAGACCCAGTACTTC.

The CDR3 bases are TGTGCCAGCAGCTTCGGGGTCGAGCAGTACTTC. Amino acid sequence: CASSFGVEQYF. The chain employs TRBV7-2 and TRBJ2-7, with D tentatively TRBD2 (5 bases). Trimming removed 3 bases at V and 6 bases at J, with 6 bases between. CDR3 length: 11 amino acids. The germline CDR1 and CDR2 sequences are SGHTA and FQGNSA.

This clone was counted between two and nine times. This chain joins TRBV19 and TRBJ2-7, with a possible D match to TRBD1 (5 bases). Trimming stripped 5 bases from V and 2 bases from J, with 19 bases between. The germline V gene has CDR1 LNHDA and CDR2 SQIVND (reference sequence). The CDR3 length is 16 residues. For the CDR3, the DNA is TGTGCCAGTAGTCACGAGAGGACACTATCTCCCTACGAGCAGTACTTC. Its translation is CASSHERTLSPYEQYF.

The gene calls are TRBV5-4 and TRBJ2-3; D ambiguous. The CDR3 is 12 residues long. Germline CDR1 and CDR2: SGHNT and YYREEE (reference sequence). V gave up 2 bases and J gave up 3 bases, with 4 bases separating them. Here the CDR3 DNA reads TGTGCCAGCAGCTTCGAAACAGATACGCAGTATTTT. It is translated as CASSFETDTQYF.

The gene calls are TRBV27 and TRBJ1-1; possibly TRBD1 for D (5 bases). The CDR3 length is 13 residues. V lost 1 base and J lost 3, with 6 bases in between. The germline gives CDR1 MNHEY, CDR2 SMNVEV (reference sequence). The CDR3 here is CASSLWGDTEAFF. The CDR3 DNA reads TGTGCCAGCAGTTTATGGGGGGACACTGAAGCTTTCTTT.

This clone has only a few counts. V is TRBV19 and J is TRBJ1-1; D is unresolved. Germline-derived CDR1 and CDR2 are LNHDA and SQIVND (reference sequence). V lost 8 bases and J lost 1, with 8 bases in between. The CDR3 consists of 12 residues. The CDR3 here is CASSDPNTEAFF. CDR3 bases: TGTGCCAGTTCCGACCCGAACACTGAAGCTTTCTTT. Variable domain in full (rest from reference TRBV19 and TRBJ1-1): DGGITQSPKYLFRKEGQNVTLSCEQNLNHDAMYWYRQDPGQGLRLIYYSQIVNDFQKGDIAEGYSVSREKKESFPLTVTSAQKNPTAFYLCASSDPNTEAFFGQGTRLTVV.

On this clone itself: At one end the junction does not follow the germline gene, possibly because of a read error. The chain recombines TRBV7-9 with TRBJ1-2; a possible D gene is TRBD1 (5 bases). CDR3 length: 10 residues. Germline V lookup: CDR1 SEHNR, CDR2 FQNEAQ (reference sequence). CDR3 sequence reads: CASSLLQAAF. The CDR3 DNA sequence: TGTGCCAGCAGCTTGTTACAGGCGGCCTTC.

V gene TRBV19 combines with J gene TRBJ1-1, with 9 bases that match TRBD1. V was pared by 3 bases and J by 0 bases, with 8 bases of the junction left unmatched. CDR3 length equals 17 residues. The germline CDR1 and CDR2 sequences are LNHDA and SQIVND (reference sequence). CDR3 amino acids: CASSMSHTGGLNTEAFF. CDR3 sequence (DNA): TGTGCCAGTAGTATGAGTCACACAGGGGGCTTGAACACTGAAGCTTTCTTT.

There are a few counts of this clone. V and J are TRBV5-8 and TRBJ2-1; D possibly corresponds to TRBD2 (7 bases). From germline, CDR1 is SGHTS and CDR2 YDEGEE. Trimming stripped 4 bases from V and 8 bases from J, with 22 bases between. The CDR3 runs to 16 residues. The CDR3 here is CASSPELGGPRDEQFF. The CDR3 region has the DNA TGTGCCAGCAGCCCGGAGTTGGGGGGGCCAAGGGATGAGCAGTTCTTC. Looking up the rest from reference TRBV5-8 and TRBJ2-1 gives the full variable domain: EAGVTQSPTHLIKTRGQQATLRCSPISGHTSVYWYQQALGLGLQFLLWYDEGEERNRGNFPPRFSGRQFPNYSSELNVNALELEDSALYLCASSPELGGPRDEQFFGPGTRLTVL.

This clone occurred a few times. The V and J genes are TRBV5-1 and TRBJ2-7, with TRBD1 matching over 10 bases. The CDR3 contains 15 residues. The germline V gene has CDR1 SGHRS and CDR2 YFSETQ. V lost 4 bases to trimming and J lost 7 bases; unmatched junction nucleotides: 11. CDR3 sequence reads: CASSDPGQGTLEQYF. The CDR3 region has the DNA TGCGCCAGCAGCGACCCGGGACAGGGGACCTTGGAGCAGTACTTC.